Below, one TCR beta chain is given with its context. Its antigen specificity is not known. No clone much larger than this one lies a single base away; base qualities are absent. These data originate in a study of blood T cells in healthy people across ages (dated by TCRdb to about 2015). The study in broad terms: In model experiments, roughly one uniquely barcoded TCR beta cDNA molecule per two T cells was captured by template switching. The study measured age-related changes in TCR beta repertoire diversity using deep sequencing normalized with unique cDNA molecular identifiers. The donors were divided into four age groups: young (average about 15 years), middle-aged (about 41), aged (approximately 62) and long-lived (roughly 86). Donors of different ages were randomly distributed across sequencing lanes to avoid experimental bias. Using the same blood draw, the study looked at two additional independent replicas of 1 million unique cDNA reads for two donors, one aged 18 to 30 and the other aged 80 or older. Here is what the overall study found, with its caveats: Observed TCR beta diversity per million T cells fell roughly linearly with age, and a significant reduction was already apparent by age around 44. A strong correlation was found between observed TCR beta diversity and the percentage of naive T cells measured by flow cytometry. Total diversity estimates from one million sequenced T cells were considered lower bounds and underestimates. Conclusive comparison of naive and antigen-experienced compartments was prevented by the profiling of bulk unsorted PBMCs. The long-lived group showed more naive CD4+ T cells, fewer expanded clones and increased TCR diversity than the aged group, suggesting age selection. Because donor CMV infection status was unknown, age-related changes in expanded clonotypes were potentially confounded.

Systemically healthy Caucasian individuals from Russia, approximately 39 in total and aged roughly 6 to 100 years, were included as donors. Each donor gave 8 to 10 milliliters of peripheral blood, drawn into EDTA-treated Vacutainer tubes. Ficoll-Paque density-gradient centrifugation was used to isolate PBMCs, with at least 7 million per sample. Total RNA, at least 5.5 micrograms per sample, was extracted from PBMCs with Trizol reagent. For every donor, flow cytometry on a PBMC aliquot measured the percentage of naive CD45RAhigh/CD27high T cells. Measured from the cysteine to the phenylalanine, the CDR3 is 15 residues long. The sequence is cut down to CDR3 DNA, 45 bases in frame from base 1. From the germline V gene (reference sequence), CDR1 is DFQATT and CDR2 is SNEGSKA. Clipping removes 0 bases from V and 2 bases from J, with 6 as the unmatched junction base count. Libraries were prepared through 5' RACE. Sequencing took place on an Illumina HiSeq 2500. A second roughly 7 to 11 cycle PCR used a sample-barcoded 5' primer and a J-beta primer mix. A unique molecular identifier was introduced onto each TCR beta cDNA molecule by a template-switch 5' adaptor carrying 12 random nucleotides. Each sample yielded at least 3 million CDR3-containing paired-end reads. First-strand cDNA was synthesized from all RNA with the Mint cDNA synthesis kit, primed by a TRBC-specific oligonucleotide. After uracil-DNA glycosylase treatment, a first 18-cycle PCR used universal primers M1SS and BC2_uni_R on all cDNA. The source study handled its data this way. Each sample was normalized by randomly selecting 1 million high-quality reads, each carrying a distinct molecular identifier. Instead of being binned into consensus sequences, reads that shared molecular identifiers were thrown out. MiTCR, with a Q25 quality threshold and the strictest error-elimination algorithm, was used for CDR3 identification, clonotype clustering and error correction. A nonparametric unseen species model with Euler transformation was used to estimate lower-bound total TCR beta diversity. The public reads were reanalyzed by TCRdb: fastp trimming at Q25, MiXCR alignment, in-frame beta chains only. Rows matching on CDR3 protein sequence are summarized as one entry with the most common DNA and genes. The V and J calls come from TCRdb's annotation, not from the publication. The sample includes 1.5 million to 2 million distinct CDR3 sequences, with 49% observed a single time. The ten most abundant clones make up more than 2% of the sample.

Source material: blood. This chain joins TRBV20-1 to TRBJ2-7, and TRBD2 aligns with 8 junction nucleotides. The clonotype originates from a woman aged 40 to 55 in good health. CDR3 loop: CSARDLAGGAYEQYF. DNA sequence: TGCAGTGCTAGAGATCTGGCGGGGGGAGCCTACGAGCAGTACTTC.